The T cell receptor (beta chain) under discussion was sequenced for a study of cytomegalovirus exposure and HLA in healthy donors. Study at large: The 110 or so validation repertoires used the same platform as the 650 to 750 first-cohort repertoires, a later analysis reported. Notes on the study in general: The classifier was said to identify cytomegalovirus status with high specificity and sensitivity. Most sequenced TCRs were rare (though some public TCRs occurred in many donors). According to a later analysis, TCR clusters from the first cohort tended to co-occur in the roughly 120 validation repertoires.

Profiled with immunoSEQ multiplex PCR; TCRdb holds only in-frame clones, not every one. In the table there are 150,000 to 200,000 clones, roughly 84% of which are singletons. Germline V lookup: CDR1 SGHTA, CDR2 FQGNSA. CDR3 size: 16 residues. V lost 4 bases to trimming and J lost 10 bases, with 23 bases between them. Worth noting for this clone: Its antigen is as yet unknown.

The source is a man aged 18 to 30 in good health and CMV-seropositive. The chain is built from TRBV7-2 and TRBJ2-1, with D uncertain. Sequences were obtained from PBMCs. The CDR3 spells CASSSSRLVWHDEQFF. The CDR3 coding sequence is TGTGCCAGCAGCTCCTCCCGTCTAGTATGGCATGACGAGCAGTTCTTC.